Sequencing of this T cell receptor beta chain was carried out in a study of Graves' ophthalmopathy and Graves' hyperthyroidism. Researchers took RNA transcripts and amplified TCR beta CDR3 regions from them. The workflow started with a first-round RT-PCR run with HTBI primers and then moved on to a second-round multiplex PCR. TCRdb redid the calling of the multiplex PCR reads with MiXCR, one entry per CDR3 protein. The profile shows a few hundred thousand distinct CDR3 sequences, about 17% of them singletons. CDR1 KGHDR and CDR2 SFDVKD come from the germline V gene. V was cut by 5 bases and J by 2 bases, with 14 bases left in between. The CDR3 totals 15 residues.

Sequencing used peripheral blood. The sequence came from an adult woman with stable Graves' hyperthyroidism. This chain links TRBV24-1 with TRBJ2-5; D possibly corresponds to TRBD2 (6 bases). This CDR3 is CATSGEEPLQETQYF. The CDR3 nucleotides are TGTGCCACCAGTGGGGAGGAACCCCTACAAGAGACCCAGTACTTC.